These 3 T cell receptor beta chains originate from one sample sequenced in a study of identical twins. Via MiXCR, TCRdb re-called the 5' RACE reads, giving one row per CDR3 protein. The repertoire has just under 650,000 distinct CDR3 sequences, 7% to 7.5% of them found once; the top ten carry approximately 1.5%. The sample was also linked to a second study, of yellow fever vaccine responses in identical twins.

Sequenced: PBMCs. Every receptor here comes from a woman between 18 and 29 years old in good health.

This clonotype showed up just a few times. The chain links TRBV12-3 or TRBV12-4 to TRBJ1-5; 8 bases match TRBD1. Trimming at V came to 6 bases and at J to 4 bases, leaving 11 bases not matched to a gene. The CDR3 spans 16 residues. The CDR3 DNA reads TGTGCCAGCAGCCCACCCGGGACAGGATTAAATCAGCCCCAGCATTTT. Translation: CASSPPGTGLNQPQHF.

Ten or more counts support this clonotype. The gene calls are TRBV20-1 and TRBJ2-3; D is perhaps TRBD1 (5 bases). V lost 3 bases to trimming and J lost 7 bases, with 17 bases between them. The germline gives CDR1 DFQATT, CDR2 SNEGSKA (reference sequence). CDR3 length: 14 amino acids. The CDR3 DNA follows: TGCAGTGCTAGTGGGGCGACCACCCCGTATACGCAGTATTTT. This codes for CSASGATTPYTQYF.

The chain has TRBV6-5 and TRBJ2-4; TRBD1 matches at 8 bases. With V trimmed by 4 bases and J by 10 bases, 6 bases remained unmatched. The CDR3 is 13 residues long. Germline loops: CDR1 MNHEY, CDR2 SVGAGI. In DNA form, the CDR3 reads TGTGCCAGCAGTTCAGACAGGGGAGGTATTCAGTACTTC. It yields the protein CASSSDRGGIQYF.